This T cell receptor (beta chain) was sequenced in a study of identifying expanded T cells in peripheral blood. Whole-study results and caveats: Across healthy donors, higher total template counts meant significantly greater roughly 2-week count variance.

A note on this clone: Its antigen is currently unknown.

Sequencing used immunoSEQ multiplex PCR; TCRdb keeps in-frame clones, though not all of them. This sample carries about 78,000 clones, roughly four fifths of them seen once, and the ten largest clones take approximately 20%. The ends were cut back, 1 base at V and 3 bases at J, with 7 bases in the middle. CDR1 is SGHTA and CDR2 is FQGNSA in the germline V gene. This CDR3 comprises 13 residues. The clonotype originates from a person between 18 and 69 years old in good health. The sample taken for sequencing was blood. This chain connects TRBV7-2 to TRBJ2-7; no reliable D call. The DNA for the CDR3 is TGTGCCAGCAGCTTAGGACTCGTCTACGAGCAGTACTTC. Protein product: CASSLGLVYEQYF.